Listed here is a single TCR beta chain. No antigen is known for it. No base-level quality is on record; no much larger clone is a single base apart. Library preparation was by the immunoSEQ multiplex PCR assay. The multiplex PCR relied on a mix of 60 forward primers for TCR Vbeta segments and 13 reverse primers for TCR Jbeta segments. Amplification of the CDR3 region of rearranged TCR beta genes was performed with a multiplex PCR assay on genomic DNA. The amplified TCR beta libraries were sequenced on the Illumina HiSeq System as 87-base-pair reads. In the original analysis: In a later analysis, roughly 80 million unique TCR beta chains were counted across the approximately 670 repertoires, and roughly 11 million of these chains were shared by at least two donors. To remove PCR and sequencing errors, raw reads were error-corrected and collapsed into unique sequences using a nearest-neighbor algorithm that merged closely related sequences. To assign V, D and J gene segments, CDR3 sequences were aligned to IMGT reference sequences. For a sequence to be retained, at least a six-nucleotide match to both a V gene segment and a J gene segment was required. A rearrangement was called productive if the CDR3 had no stop codons and remained in frame with V and J, and every other rearrangement was called non-productive. CDR3 was defined by IMGT convention, running from the second conserved V-encoded cysteine to the conserved J-encoded phenylalanine. The earlier analysis of about 590 of the donors excluded sequences that lacked an unambiguous match to a single V gene segment. An earlier analysis of about 600 of the donors called V segments functional above 56.7% productive rearrangements and segregating when the between-donor standard deviation exceeded 5%. To diagnose cytomegalovirus status from the catalog of TCR beta chain sequences, a statistical classification framework was built. V and J gene assignment, in a later analysis, came from comparing TCR nucleotide sequences with IMGT/GENE-DB human TR gene sequences. Using the TCRdist pipeline, a later analysis assigned CDR3 sequences along with most-parsimonious VDJ recombination scenarios. In a later analysis, each TCR beta chain was defined by its CDR3 amino acid sequence together with its V-gene family, and reads lacking a unique V-gene family were excluded. To address suspected cross-contamination and a sequencing artifact, a later analysis removed 592 highly shared, low-generation-probability nucleotide sequences. For each public chain, a later analysis derived a clonal expansion index from normalized ranks of inferred template counts within each repertoire. A later analysis computed generation probabilities with a VDJ recombination model fitted to out-of-frame rearrangements, and checked the results against IGoR. A later analysis scored TCR-TCR, TCR-HLA and TCR-CMV co-occurrence with hypergeometric tests, applying a repertoire-size bias correction to TCR pairs. False discovery rates were estimated in a later analysis by permuting HLA or CMV assignments 20 times. In a later analysis, co-occurring TCRs were grouped using DBSCAN, with TCRdist sequence similarity added in when clustering inside HLA-allele-positive subsets. Repertoires with fewer than 30,000 or more than 120,000 public chains were left out of co-occurrence clustering, as were four to six repertoires with anomalous nucleotide sharing. The immuneACCESS repertoire file appears here via TCRdb, limited to in-frame rearrangements. These files lack a portion of the clones; in checked studies, under half of the deficit traces to unresolved V genes, and the cause of the others is not known. Clone size and V and J calls were adopted from that table, with D and trimming inferred from the DNA. This sample comprises about 120,000 clones, roughly 80% of them detected only once. The ten largest clones add up to about 11% of the sample.

The cohort was made up of approximately 700 healthy bone marrow donors. At the time of sampling, all cohort members were nominally healthy, though unrecorded immune exposures were likely present. The donor tested CMV seropositive, placing the donor among the 289 seropositive members of the cohort. A peripheral blood sample was provided by each donor, and peripheral blood mononuclear cells were used for TCR beta sequencing. The Qiagen DNeasy Blood Extraction Kit was used to extract genomic DNA from the blood cell samples. CDR1 and CDR2 are drawn from the germline V gene: SGHRS, YFSETQ. Spanning cysteine to phenylalanine, the CDR3 consists of 15 amino acids. Solely the CDR3 DNA is kept, with 45 bases framed from the first base. Germline trimming: 3 bases from V, 5 bases from J; junction bases outside gene matches: 9. These data are taken from a study of cytomegalovirus exposure and HLA in healthy donors (dated by TCRdb to about 2017). Context from the whole study: In an earlier analysis of approximately 640 of the donors, approximately 300 Gb of sequence data and 117 million unique TCR beta sequences from some 170 million T cells were reported. An early release that covered about 600 HLA-typed donors contained 250 to 350 gigabases of sequencing data and 75 million to 100 million unique TCR sequences. Among the approximately 400 genotyped donors, 81% belonged to the genetic ancestry cluster associated with self-reported Caucasian donors. The aim of the study was to test whether cataloging public T cell receptors could identify signatures of past pathogen exposure. The T cell repertoires of 666 subjects were profiled by immunosequencing and related to cytomegalovirus serostatus. Along with the roughly 700-subject first cohort, a separate validation cohort of over 90 different subjects was used. High-throughput TCR immunosequencing, statistical association of individual TCRs with disease status, and machine learning were combined to predict cytomegalovirus infection status. A later analysis re-analyzed previously published TCR beta repertoires from 600 to 850 donors and added high-resolution HLA genotyping to study TCR occurrence patterns. In the later analysis, no new phenotypic data were used to find candidate immune exposures; instead, reliance was placed on TCR beta sequences and their occurrence across donors. To decide whether each TCR beta V gene segment behaved as functional or pseudogenic, an earlier analysis of some 600 of the donors relied on high-throughput TCR beta sequencing. Alongside the repertoire data, information on donor age, sex, ethnicity and CMV serostatus was compiled. In a later genetic analysis, genome-wide SNP genotypes for about three fifths of the roughly 670 donors were used, and that subset was treated as a discovery cohort. Every discovery cohort repertoire had been produced on one sequencing platform. Class I and class II HLA loci were covered by the typing at four-digit resolution. The number of typed donors differed by locus: about 620-630 for A, B, C, DRB1 and DQB1; 500 to 550 for DQA1; 600 to 610 for DPA1; and roughly 470 for DPB1. Several DR-DQ haplotypes were treated as single units for association and clustering because of strong linkage in the cohort. Among 300 to 450 genotyped donors of the cohort, an average of about 240,000 unique TCR beta nucleotide sequences were sequenced per donor, roughly a sixth of them non-productive. Study-wide conclusions, independent of this receptor: Specific HLA alleles were associated with 15,000 to 20,000 TCR beta sequences at a false discovery rate of 0.05 in a later analysis. A total of 150 to 200 TCR beta chains were listed by the study as associated with cytomegalovirus. Roughly uniform sequencing depth across donors was assumed in presence/absence analyses, although this assumption may not hold. In a later analysis, HLA-associated TCR beta chains showed more clonal expansion and lower generation probabilities than non-associated chains that were equally common. Only TCR beta chains were sequenced in this cohort, and the absence of alpha or paired-chain data limited detectable features. For the cohort, immune exposure information was limited to CMV serostatus. Broadly in line with IMGT annotations, most TCR beta V segments showed up in productive rearrangements about 87% or about 30% of the time in an earlier analysis of several hundred of the donors. A further reported finding was that TCR beta sequences accurately predicted the HLA-A and HLA-B alleles for most subjects in the first cohort. Correlated functional status among segregating V segments might be attributable to linkage disequilibrium, but an unknown experimental factor could not be ruled out. Across donors, most TCR sequences were observed very rarely, whereas some public TCRs were present in many individuals. According to a later genetic analysis, donors in an Asian-associated ancestry cluster had fewer N-insertions in productive TCRs than the approximately 630-donor mean. Most CMV-associated TCR beta chains appeared to be HLA-restricted in a later analysis, and the HLA associations seemed to be driven largely by CMV exposure. Because counts were too low, about 17 rarely observed V segments, including chromosome 9 orphons, were excluded from the earlier analysis of some 540 of the donors. Some IMGT-functional V segments, including TRBV6-2 and TRBV6-3, could not be told apart with the 87-base-pair reads, so those segments were excluded. According to the authors, the approach could potentially be generalized to other disease states and immunological phenotypes. An association between a missense DCLRE1C variant and V-gene and J-gene trimming of TCR beta chains was found in a later genetic analysis and replicated in an independent cohort. When HLA alleles, especially DR and DQ, strongly co-occurred, TCR associations were difficult to assign to individual alleles. The sequencing pipeline was judged likely to have produced a cluster of highly shared sequence variants as a technical artifact. The classifier was reported to diagnose cytomegalovirus status with high specificity and sensitivity in both the original cohort and the validation cohort. Three of the identified cytomegalovirus-associated TCR beta chains were confirmed in vitro to be specific for cytomegalovirus antigens. In a later analysis, several top co-occurrence clusters were reported to appear linked to parvovirus B19, influenza, CMV and Epstein-Barr virus. In a later analysis, the rate of TCR association differed among HLA loci, with DRB1 alleles having the most associated TCRs and HLA-C alleles having the fewest. Because some donors lacked HLA typing at each locus, the association tests relied only on the typed subset.

The sequence links TRBV5-1 to TRBJ1-1, with TRBD1 matching 8 junction bases. Sequenced sample: PBMCs. The sequence was obtained from a man aged 25-40 years in good health and CMV-seropositive. The CDR3 has the sequence CASSSGGGSGTEAFF. Here is the DNA: TGCGCCAGCAGCTCAGGGGGCGGCTCGGGTACTGAAGCTTTCTTT.